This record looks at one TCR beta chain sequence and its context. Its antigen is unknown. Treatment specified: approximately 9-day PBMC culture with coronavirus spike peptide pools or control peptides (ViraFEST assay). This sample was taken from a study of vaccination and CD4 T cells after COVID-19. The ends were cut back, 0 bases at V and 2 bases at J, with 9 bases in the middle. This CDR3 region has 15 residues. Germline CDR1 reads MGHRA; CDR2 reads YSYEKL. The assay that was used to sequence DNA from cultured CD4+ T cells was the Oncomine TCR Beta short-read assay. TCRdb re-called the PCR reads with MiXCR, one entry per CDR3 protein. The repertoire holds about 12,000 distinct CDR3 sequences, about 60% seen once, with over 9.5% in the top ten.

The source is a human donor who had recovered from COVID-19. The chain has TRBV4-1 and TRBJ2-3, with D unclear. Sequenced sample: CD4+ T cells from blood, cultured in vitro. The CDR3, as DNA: TGCGCCAGCAGCCAAGATCAGAAACCCACAGATACGCAGTATTTT. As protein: CASSQDQKPTDTQYF.